This T cell receptor (beta chain) comes out of a study of OX40 agonist ivuxolimab in advanced cancers. Study background: Ivuxolimab, which patients received intravenously every 2 weeks, was dosed at 0.01 to 10 mg/kg. General study points: CD8+ T cells (on average) carried more expanded clones than CD4+ T cells. Among expanded peripheral T cells, antigen specificity went undetermined.

Produced via immunoSEQ multiplex PCR; TCRdb's table is partial and in-frame only. The data hold tens of thousands of clones, with over 85% observed a single time. As to this clone: Its antigen is not known.

This receptor was taken from an adult with an advanced solid tumor such as melanoma, head and neck, liver or kidney cancer. The sample here was CD4+ or CD8+ T cells sorted from blood, taken in a trial of the OX40 agonist ivuxolimab.

The CDR3 bases are TGTGCCAGTAGTACTACTTTTGGGAGGGCCTACGAGCAGTACTTC. Residues: CASSTTFGRAYEQYF. This sequence joins TRBV19 and TRBJ2-7, with 7 nucleotides matching TRBD2. The CDR3 sequence is 15 residues long. The germline V gene has CDR1 LNHDA and CDR2 SQIVND (reference sequence). Trimming cost V 4 bases and J 2 bases; bases outside gene matches: 8.